This note documents a single T cell receptor (beta chain) sequence. Deletions cut 0 bases from V and 7 bases from J, with 17 bases between. Per the germline V gene, CDR1 is SGHVS and CDR2 is FQNEAQ. CDR3 length: 16 residues. The sample originates from a study of blood T cell repertoires in COVID-19. Study at large: Sources were T cells, B-cell-depleted T cells, or PBMCs; the material itself was cDNA or gDNA.

The Seattle site enrolled patients during active infection and followed them longitudinally. The repertoire was sequenced with immunoSEQ multiplex PCR; TCRdb's copy has only in-frame clones and lacks some. The sample consists of under 300,000 clones, around 85% of them appearing once. This receptor was identified in a woman aged 25 to 39 with COVID-19, enrolled during active disease. V gene TRBV7-8 combines with J gene TRBJ2-3; tentatively, D is TRBD2 (7 bases). The sample consisted of peripheral blood. CDR3 coding DNA: TGTGCCAGCAGCTTAGCCTCTGGGGGGGGCCCTAATACGCAGTATTTT. It encodes CASSLASGGGPNTQYF.